Listed below are T cell receptor beta chains from one sample, sequenced in a study of T-cell memory formation after mild COVID-19. TCRdb itself ran the 5' RACE reads through MiXCR, one entry per CDR3 protein. The sample records approximately 290,000 distinct CDR3 sequences, approximately 19% being singletons. Source material: PBMCs or a T cell subset sorted from them (not recorded which). The origin of the receptors is a man younger than 30 who had mild COVID-19 (a few samples of this study predate the infection). Cell type and time point are not known. CDR3s include the opening cysteine and the closing phenylalanine or tryptophan. D genes are given only for firm matches. Some rows have no size entry. The others give once, few or many, or a class for an expanded clone.

v_call	cdr3_length	clone_size	d_call	j_call	cdr3_aa	cdr3_nt
TRBV7-3	14	few	-	TRBJ2-2	CASSLHRDSGELFF	TGTGCCAGCAGCTTACACAGGGATTCCGGGGAGCTGTTTTTT
TRBV7-9	14	-	TRBD2	TRBJ2-2	CASSFSGRTGELFF	TGTGCCAGCAGCTTTTCCGGGAGGACCGGGGAGCTGTTTTTT
TRBV20-1	16	-	-	TRBJ1-5	CSAPMKSGHLNQPQHF	TGCAGTGCCCCAATGAAGTCCGGACACTTAAATCAGCCCCAGCATTTT
TRBV5-1	14	many	-	TRBJ2-5	CASSLVPGRETQYF	TGCGCCAGCAGCTTGGTCCCAGGAAGGGAGACCCAGTACTTC
TRBV7-2	13	-	TRBD1	TRBJ1-4	CASARDRGEKLFF	TGTGCCAGCGCCCGGGACAGGGGTGAAAAACTGTTTTTT
TRBV28	17	-	TRBD1	TRBJ2-2	CASSLSGTGRNTGELFF	TGTGCCAGCAGTTTATCGGGGACAGGGAGGAACACCGGGGAGCTGTTTTTT
TRBV20-1	15	few	TRBD2	TRBJ2-3	CSASSGVQNTDTQYF	TGCAGTGCTAGTAGCGGGGTTCAAAACACAGATACGCAGTATTTT
TRBV7-3	15	few	TRBD2	TRBJ2-3	CASSLKSSGPDTQYF	TGTGCCAGCAGCTTAAAGTCTAGCGGGCCAGATACGCAGTATTTT
TRBV7-3	13	-	-	TRBJ2-5	CASSGGAGETQYF	TGTGCCAGCAGCGGGGGGGCCGGGGAGACCCAGTACTTC
TRBV5-1	15	many	-	TRBJ1-1	CASSLDGPPITEAFF	TGCGCCAGCAGCTTGGATGGGCCGCCCATCACTGAAGCTTTCTTT
TRBV3-1	15	-	-	TRBJ1-1	CASSQDRVEGLRAFF	TGTGCCAGCAGCCAAGATCGAGTGGAGGGGCTGCGGGCTTTCTTT
TRBV6-2/TRBV6-3	15	-	-	TRBJ1-5	CASSWMRNSNQPQHF	TGTGCCAGCAGTTGGATGCGTAATAGCAATCAGCCCCAGCATTTT
TRBV5-1	16	-	-	TRBJ2-2	CASSLADGRYTGELFF	TGCGCCAGCAGCTTGGCCGATGGCAGATACACCGGGGAGCTGTTTTTT
TRBV3-1	15	few	-	TRBJ1-4	CASSLEGFADEKLFF	TGTGCCAGCAGCCTAGAGGGATTTGCGGATGAAAAACTGTTTTTT
TRBV24-1	13	-	-	TRBJ1-1	CATSESTATEAFF	TGTGCCACCAGTGAAAGCACAGCCACTGAAGCTTTCTTT
TRBV7-2	14	-	TRBD1	TRBJ2-2	CASSWTGIDGELFF	TGTGCCAGCAGCTGGACAGGGATCGACGGGGAGCTGTTTTTT
TRBV12-3/TRBV12-4	14	-	-	TRBJ2-1	CASRGQLPYDEQFF	TGTGCCAGCAGGGGGCAACTACCGTACGATGAGCAGTTCTTC